The TCR beta chain described here comes from a study of T cells in Graves' hyperthyroidism and ophthalmopathy. Germline CDR1 MNHNS, CDR2 SASEGT. V was shortened by 6 bases and J by 2 bases, with 14 bases between the two germline ends. The CDR3 is 14 amino acids. From RNA transcripts, TCR beta CDR3 regions were amplified. Researchers ran a first-round RT-PCR on the TCR CDR3 using the HTBI primer set. TCRdb processed the multiplex PCR reads anew with MiXCR; each CDR3 protein has one entry. The table records about half a million distinct CDR3 sequences, around 20% of them present only once. The receptor's source is a man aged 18-30 years with Graves' hyperthyroidism. The chain uses TRBV6-1 and TRBJ2-7, with D perhaps TRBD1 (5 bases). The sample was blood. The CDR3 sequence: CASSSGRVPYEQYF. The CDR3 bases are TGTGCCAGCAGCTCGGGCAGGGTCCCCTACGAGCAGTACTTC.